This T cell receptor (beta chain) stems from a study of tumor-infiltrating lymphocytes in primary liver carcinoma. Study-wide results and limits: A significantly higher top-250-clone fraction was found in tumors than in blood (p = 0.039).

A remark on this clonotype: Antigen unknown. Compared with germline, one end of the junction differs, possibly owing to a read error.

The investigators made TCR beta cDNA from about 500 ng total RNA, using a constant-region primer. Libraries of TCR beta came from three nested multiplex PCR rounds with slightly modified ARM-PCR. PCR rounds one and two used TRBV1-TRBV30 forward primers with a C-beta reverse primer for 9 to 10 cycles each. TCRdb called the multiplex PCR reads again in MiXCR, with one record for every CDR3 protein. The sample consists of tens of thousands of distinct CDR3 sequences, less than 85% of them appearing once. Taking about 20-31 mg of unsorted bulk tissue, the authors co-extracted RNA and DNA. Treatment of the patients' primary liver carcinoma consisted of surgical resection. Tumor samples all exceeded 80% viable tumor cells. CDR3 length: 12 residues. Germline loops: CDR1 SQVTM, CDR2 ANQGSEA.

The chain carries TRBV29-1 and TRBJ2-1; tentative D call: TRBD2 (5 bases). This TCR was sampled from a man aged 40-49 years with primary liver carcinoma and hepatitis B virus infection. Sequences were obtained from liver tumor tissue from sampling region 4. Subset here: tumor region T4, right-lateral pole. The CDR3 protein is CSVLIPSGEQFF. The CDR3 bases are TGTAGCGTTTTAATCCCCTCCGGTGAGCAATTCTTC.